This TCR beta chain comes out of a study of T-cell reconstitution after alpha-beta-depleted transplantation in children. Study-wide results and limits: Diversity and T-cell counts at one year after transplant derived mostly from new T cells. In some patients, recipient T cells and intrathymic progenitors surviving conditioning explained high day-60 diversity. As was reported, about two months after transplant, alpha-beta T cells came from several hundred expanded graft clones.

With regard to this clonotype: Its antigen remains unidentified.

CDR3 length: 15 amino acids. Trimming stripped 7 bases from V and 10 bases from J, with 23 bases between. Construction of the TCRbeta library involved unique molecular identifiers. MiXCR was run by TCRdb on the PCR reads, yielding one entry per CDR3 protein. Of approximately 230,000 distinct CDR3 sequences listed, around 25% are singletons. This chain joins TRBV12-3 or TRBV12-4 and TRBJ1-3; maybe TRBD1 (5 bases). Material: PBMCs, mostly from graft donor cells, obtained 360 days after TCRalphabeta/CD19-depleted stem cell transplant. The receptor's source is a female patient younger than 10 who had a stem cell transplant for congenital amegakaryocytic thrombocytopenia, so the T cells may come from the graft donor. CDR3 DNA sequence: TGTGCCAGCACCCAGGGACCCCCAATCGCTCGGACCATATATTTT. Its translation: CASTQGPPIARTIYF.